This T cell receptor beta chain was sequenced in a study of T-cell reconstitution after alpha-beta-depleted transplantation in children. In its sample, this clonotype was seen many times. Germline trimming cut 6 bases from V and 4 bases from J; bases unmatched to any gene: 11. This CDR3 has 16 residues. Germline V gives CDR1 MNHNS, CDR2 SASEGT. Preparation of the TCRbeta library was carried out with unique molecular identifiers. Each CDR3 protein is one row after TCRdb ran MiXCR on the PCR reads. The data hold about 600,000 distinct CDR3 sequences, with approximately 10% observed a single time. This sequence joins TRBV6-1 and TRBJ2-7, with 11 bases matching TRBD2. The sequenced sample was PBMCs from the stem cell graft donor, obtained from the stem cell graft. This receptor was taken from a human donor who donated a stem cell graft to a child with acute myeloid leukemia. The CDR3 protein is CASSPRLAGPPYEQYF. The CDR3 DNA reads as TGTGCCAGCAGCCCTAGACTAGCGGGACCCCCTTACGAGCAGTACTTC.